This T cell receptor beta chain was identified in a study of response to subunit inactivated influenza vaccine. TCRdb called the RT-PCR reads again in MiXCR, with one record for every CDR3 protein. The table records around 160,000 distinct CDR3 sequences, approximately 10% of them present only once. Germline CDR1 reads LGHDT; CDR2 reads YNNKEL (reference sequence). Trimming at V came to 1 base and at J to 4 bases, leaving 6 bases not matched to a gene. The CDR3 extends over 16 amino acids. The chain recombines TRBV3-1 with TRBJ2-5; 10 nucleotides match TRBD2. The clonotype originates from a man aged 45-65 years who received an inactivated influenza vaccine. Sequencing was performed on non-naive T cells sorted from PBMCs, taken 40 to 50 days after vaccination. The CDR3 DNA sequence: TGTGCCAGCAGCCAAGGGCCGGGACTAGCGTCAGAGACCCAGTACTTC. Protein sequence: CASSQGPGLASETQYF.